The rows below give T cell receptor beta chains drawn from one sample of a study of CD8 T cells in Susac syndrome. Each CDR3 protein is one row after TCRdb ran MiXCR on the immunoSEQ multiplex PCR reads. Of about 120,000 distinct CDR3 sequences in the sample, approximately 94% are singletons; the top ten hold more than 0.095%. The sample consisted of CD4+ T cells from PBMCs. These receptors were collected from a human donor in good health. CDR3s include the opening cysteine and the closing phenylalanine or tryptophan.

CASSGLAGGQETQYF | TRBV7-9 | 15 | TRBJ2-5
CASSDGRSGANVLTF | TRBV10-1 | 15 | TRBJ2-6
CASSLGPPRPNTQYF | TRBV13 | 15 | TRBJ2-3
CASTLTDTEAFF | TRBV2 | 12 | TRBJ1-1
CASSVGPLQETQYF | TRBV9 | 14 | TRBJ2-5
CASSQDPSVTEAFF | TRBV3-1 | 14 | TRBJ1-1
CAISDVGGLYSNQPQHF | TRBV10-3 | 17 | TRBJ1-5
CSARLAGTYEQYF | TRBV20-1 | 13 | TRBJ2-7
CSAEQGVGNQPQHF | TRBV20-1 | 14 | TRBJ1-5
CASSQVEGSGRSYEQYF | TRBV3-1 | 17 | TRBJ2-7
CASSTGTGTSGNTIYF | TRBV18 | 16 | TRBJ1-3
CASSLSTGTNEKLFF | TRBV28 | 15 | TRBJ1-4
CASSEEASGVYEQYF | TRBV2 | 15 | TRBJ2-7
CSVEDVHGYTF | TRBV29-1 | 11 | TRBJ1-2
CASSQDSAGGRNEQFF | TRBV4-1 | 16 | TRBJ2-1
CASSLQSRGHEQFF | TRBV5-1 | 14 | TRBJ2-1
CASSVTGTNYNEQFF | TRBV6-5 | 15 | TRBJ2-1
CASSLNSGSNTGELFF | TRBV7-3 | 16 | TRBJ2-2
CASSAGALRRNEQFF | TRBV2 | 15 | TRBJ2-1
CASSPRGRASQTQYF | TRBV7-2 | 15 | TRBJ2-5
CSVGIGGENQPQHF | TRBV29-1 | 14 | TRBJ1-5
CATSDLELVGQFF | TRBV24-1 | 13 | TRBJ2-1
CASSPGLAGGPSTDTQYF | TRBV7-3 | 18 | TRBJ2-3
CASSSNAGDSWETQYF | TRBV28 | 16 | TRBJ2-5
CASRWGGADTQYF | TRBV12-3/TRBV12-4 | 13 | TRBJ2-3
CASRVYADNTEAFF | TRBV12-3/TRBV12-4 | 14 | TRBJ1-1
CATSRETGSSYEQYF | TRBV15 | 15 | TRBJ2-7
CASSRETGRTEAFF | TRBV5-1 | 14 | TRBJ1-1
CASSLGTSGITDTQYF | TRBV28 | 16 | TRBJ2-3
CASSVAPPVTDTQYF | TRBV9 | 15 | TRBJ2-3
CASSLVGRSTGELFF | TRBV7-2 | 15 | TRBJ2-2
CAWSADRYGREITLTNEQFF | TRBV30 | 20 | TRBJ2-1
CSASGPGNEQFF | TRBV20-1 | 12 | TRBJ2-1
CASMLQGNTEAFF | TRBV5-1 | 13 | TRBJ1-1
CASSPIPGAGELFF | TRBV3-1 | 14 | TRBJ2-2
CASRVPTRQETQYF | TRBV6-1 | 14 | TRBJ2-5
CASSSLILHRRTEAFF | TRBV7-9 | 16 | TRBJ1-1
CASSLEPGQGDYEQYF | TRBV5-1 | 16 | TRBJ2-7
CASSSSYSNQPQHF | TRBV6-5 | 14 | TRBJ1-5
CAWTANYGYTF | TRBV30 | 11 | TRBJ1-2
CSAILADTQYF | TRBV20-1 | 11 | TRBJ2-3
CASSPQAGVNNEQFF | TRBV9 | 15 | TRBJ2-1
CASRQGDEQFF | TRBV7-2 | 11 | TRBJ2-1
CAISDLAGELFF | TRBV10-3 | 12 | TRBJ2-2
CASSFGFTDTQYF | TRBV6-5 | 13 | TRBJ2-3
CASRQGLPTEAFF | TRBV23-1 | 13 | TRBJ1-1